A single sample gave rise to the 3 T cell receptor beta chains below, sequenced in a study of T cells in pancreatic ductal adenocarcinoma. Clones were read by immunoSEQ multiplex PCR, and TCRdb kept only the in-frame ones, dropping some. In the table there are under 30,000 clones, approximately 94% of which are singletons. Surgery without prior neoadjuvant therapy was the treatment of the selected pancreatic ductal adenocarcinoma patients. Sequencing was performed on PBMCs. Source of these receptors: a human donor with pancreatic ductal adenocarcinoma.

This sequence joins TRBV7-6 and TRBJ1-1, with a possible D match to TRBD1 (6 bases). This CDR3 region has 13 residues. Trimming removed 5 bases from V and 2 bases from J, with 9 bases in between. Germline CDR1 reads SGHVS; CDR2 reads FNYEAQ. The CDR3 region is CASSATGNTEAFF. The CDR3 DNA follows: TGTGCCAGCAGCGCGACAGGCAACACTGAAGCTTTCTTT.

CDR3 sequence: CASSPWEGRGTNEKLFF. CDR3 DNA sequence: TGTGCCAGCAGCCCATGGGAGGGGCGAGGAACTAATGAAAAACTGTTTTTT. The chain carries TRBV9 and TRBJ1-4, with D perhaps TRBD1 (5 bases). Germline-derived CDR1 and CDR2 are SGDLS and YYNGEE. The CDR3 covers 17 residues. The ends were cut back, 4 bases at V and 1 base at J, with 17 bases in the middle.

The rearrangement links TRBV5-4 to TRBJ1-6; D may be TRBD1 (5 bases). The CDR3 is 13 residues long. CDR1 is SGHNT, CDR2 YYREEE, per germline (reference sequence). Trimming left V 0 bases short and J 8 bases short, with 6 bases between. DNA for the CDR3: TGTGCCAGCAGCTTGGGGGGGGATTCACCCCTCCACTTT. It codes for CASSLGGDSPLHF.